Shown below are 23 T cell receptor beta chains from a single sample sequenced in a study of blood T cell repertoires in COVID-19. Profiling relied on immunoSEQ multiplex PCR, and the TCRdb table lists in-frame clones only, not all of them. The sample includes about 130,000 clones, 70% to 80% of them seen just once. Sequenced input: peripheral blood. All receptors derive from a man in his fifties or sixties who had recovered from COVID-19.

The V call is TRBV7-8, the J call TRBJ1-2; D gene unclear. This CDR3 region has 14 residues. Germline CDR1 reads SGHVS; CDR2 reads FQNEAQ. The V gene lost 1 base and the J gene lost 2 bases, with 8 bases spanning the gap. CDR3 protein: CASSLDVGNYGYTF. CDR3 nucleotide sequence: TGTGCCAGCAGCTTAGATGTCGGGAACTATGGCTACACCTTC.

The chain carries TRBV30 and TRBJ1-2; 9 bases match TRBD1. With V trimmed by 2 bases and J by 2 bases, 6 bases remained unmatched. The germline V gene encodes CDR1 GTSNPN and CDR2 SVGIG (reference sequence). The CDR3 covers 15 residues. CDR3 sequence reads: CAWSTDRGENYGYTF. The DNA for the CDR3 is TGTGCCTGGAGTACGGACAGGGGAGAAAACTATGGCTACACCTTC.

Comments on this clone: The sample has other DNA sequences that encode this CDR3 too. The V and J genes are TRBV7-9 and TRBJ2-3; a possible D gene is TRBD2 (6 bases). Per germline, CDR1 SEHNR and CDR2 FQNEAQ (reference sequence). V was pared by 1 base and J by 2 bases, with 10 bases between. The CDR3 consists of 15 residues. As DNA, the CDR3 is TGTGCCAGCAGCTTAGTCGGGGGTAACACAGATACGCAGTATTTT. Its protein product is CASSLVGGNTDTQYF. The full variable domain, with the rest looked up from reference TRBV7-9 and TRBJ2-3, is DTGVSQNPRHKITKRGQNVTFRCDPISEHNRLYWYRQTLGQGPEFLTYFQNEAQLEKSRLLSDRFSAERPKGSFSTLEIQRTEQGDSAMYLCASSLVGGNTDTQYFGPGTRLTVL.

Concerning this clone: As the CDR3 is not closed by the conserved phenylalanine or tryptophan, this likely results from a read error. The DNA is left out, because the CDR3 cannot be placed on it with certainty; the CDR3 is given as TCRdb lists it. The V and J genes are TRBV3-1 (or the pseudogene TRBV3-2) and TRBJ1-2. The CDR3 is 8 amino acids in total, end residues counted. Germline assignment: CDR1 LGHDT and CDR2 YNNKEL (reference sequence). The CDR3 reads CASSRPRD.

This rearrangement joins TRBV19 to TRBJ2-3; 10 nucleotides match TRBD2. Germline lookup yields CDR1 LNHDA and CDR2 SQIVND (reference sequence). The V gene end was trimmed by 6 bases and the J gene end by 4 bases; junction bases not matched to a gene: 10. This CDR3 is 16 amino acids long. The CDR3 DNA reads TGTGCCAGTAGGCGGACTAGCGGCGGAAGATCAGATACGCAGTATTTT. It is translated as CASRRTSGGRSDTQYF. The full variable domain, completed using reference TRBV19 and TRBJ2-3, is DGGITQSPKYLFRKEGQNVTLSCEQNLNHDAMYWYRQDPGQGLRLIYYSQIVNDFQKGDIAEGYSVSREKKESFPLTVTSAQKNPTAFYLCASRRTSGGRSDTQYFGPGTRLTVL.

The J gene is TRBJ1-1, the V gene TRBV30; D unclear. Trimming stripped 5 bases from V and 8 bases from J, with 6 bases between. The CDR3 totals 9 residues. Germline lookup yields CDR1 GTSNPN and CDR2 SVGIG (reference sequence). The DNA for the CDR3 is TGTGCCTGGGGACGGGAAGCTTTCTTT. It is translated as CAWGREAFF.

This clone showed up many times. The V and J genes are TRBV28 and TRBJ1-4; a possible D gene is TRBD1 (5 bases). Trimming removed 9 bases from V and 7 bases from J, with 15 bases in between. CDR1 is MDHEN and CDR2 is SYDVKM in the germline V gene. This CDR3 comprises 13 residues. The DNA for the CDR3 is TGTGCCAGTTGGGGGGGGAGTCGTGAAAAACTGTTTTTT. This translates into CASWGGSREKLFF.

The rearrangement links TRBV20-1 to TRBJ2-1, with TRBD2 identical over 8 bases. Germline-derived CDR1 and CDR2 are DFQATT and SNEGSKA (reference sequence). The CDR3 covers 14 residues. The J segment lost 7 bases and the V segment lost 3 bases, leaving 8 bases of the junction unmatched. As DNA, the CDR3 is TGCAGTGCTAGTACACGGGGGGGGAGGAATGAGCAGTTCTTC. Residues: CSASTRGGRNEQFF.

The chain couples TRBV18 to TRBJ2-2; a weak D match, TRBD2 (6 bases). The germline V gene has CDR1 KGHSH and CDR2 LQKENI. V was clipped by 3 bases and J by 2 bases, with 10 bases between them. The CDR3 is made up of 15 amino acids. Here the CDR3 DNA reads TGTGCCAGCTCACCGGCGGGGCTAAACACCGGGGAGCTGTTTTTT. This gives the protein CASSPAGLNTGELFF.

This chain joins TRBV10-3 and TRBJ1-1, with D possibly being TRBD1 (5 bases). The V end lost 4 bases, the J end lost 1 base, and 7 bases lay between the germline ends. The CDR3 is 13 residues long. Germline V CDR1 and CDR2: ENHRY, SYGVKD. The CDR3 is CAISVDRNTEAFF. For the CDR3, the DNA is TGTGCCATCAGTGTAGACAGGAACACTGAAGCTTTCTTT.

The chain couples TRBV30 to TRBJ2-1, with TRBD2 matching over 11 bases. The CDR3 extends over 14 amino acids. V shed 5 bases and J 7 bases; nucleotides not matched to a gene: 7. From germline, CDR1 is GTSNPN and CDR2 SVGIG (reference sequence). The CDR3 bases are TGTGCCTGGGCCCGGGGACTAGCGGTGAATGAGCAGTTCTTC. Its translation: CAWARGLAVNEQFF. Full variable domain (remainder filled in from reference TRBV30 and TRBJ2-1): SQTIHQWPATLVQPVGSPLSLECTVEGTSNPNLYWYRQAAGRGLQLLFYSVGIGQISSEVPQNLSASRPQDRQFILSSKKLLLSDSGFYLCAWARGLAVNEQFFGPGTRLTVL.

The V gene is TRBV11-2, the J gene TRBJ1-3; possible D gene TRBD1, 5 bases. V lost 1 base and J 4 bases, leaving 8 bases between the germline ends. Germline V gives CDR1 SGHAT, CDR2 FQNNGV. The CDR3 runs 14 residues. CDR3 residues: CASSLARGGNTIYF. CDR3 DNA: TGTGCCAGCAGCTTAGCTAGGGGCGGAAACACCATATATTTT.

The V call is TRBV11-3, the J call TRBJ2-3, with 12 bases lining up with TRBD2. V lost 3 bases to trimming and J lost 2 bases; unmatched junction nucleotides: 3. This CDR3 has 16 residues. The germline V gene encodes CDR1 SGHNT and CDR2 YENEEA. CDR3 in amino acids: CASSLLAGGSTDTQYF. CDR3 DNA: TGTGCCAGCAGCTTGCTAGCGGGAGGGTCCACAGATACGCAGTATTTT.

A few counts support this clone. V usage is TRBV30 and J usage is TRBJ1-5, with D tentatively TRBD1 (5 bases). This CDR3 is 14 amino acids long. The V end was cut by 0 bases, the J end by 2 bases, with 8 bases between. Germline values: CDR1 GTSNPN, CDR2 SVGIG (reference sequence). This chain's CDR3 is CAWSVRGGNQPQHF. The CDR3 region has the DNA TGTGCCTGGAGTGTACGGGGGGGCAATCAGCCCCAGCATTTT.

The chain uses TRBV7-9 and TRBJ2-5; D is possibly TRBD1 (6 bases). This CDR3 contains 15 residues. V lost 1 base and J lost 1, with 10 bases in between. Germline CDR1 is SEHNR and CDR2 is FQNEAQ (reference sequence). For the CDR3, the DNA is TGTGCCAGCAGCTTAGGAGACAGGCTCCAAGAGACCCAGTACTTC. The encoded protein is CASSLGDRLQETQYF. Full variable domain (outside the CDR3, taken from reference TRBV7-9 and TRBJ2-5): DTGVSQNPRHKITKRGQNVTFRCDPISEHNRLYWYRQTLGQGPEFLTYFQNEAQLEKSRLLSDRFSAERPKGSFSTLEIQRTEQGDSAMYLCASSLGDRLQETQYFGPGTRLLVL.

The chain joins TRBV5-1 to TRBJ1-1, with D uncertain. This CDR3 comprises 15 residues. Deletions cut 4 bases from V and 1 base from J, with 14 bases between. Germline lookup yields CDR1 SGHRS and CDR2 YFSETQ. For the CDR3, the DNA is TGCGCCAGCAGCCTGGGAGGCTACCCGAACACTGAAGCTTTCTTT. Its protein product is CASSLGGYPNTEAFF.

This chain uses TRBV7-2 with TRBJ2-7; 8 bases are a match to TRBD2. V dropped 11 bases and J dropped 4; count of bases not matched to a gene: 7. The CDR3 is 12 residues long. The germline gives CDR1 SGHTA, CDR2 FQGNSA. The CDR3 loop is CASGTSKYEQYF. The CDR3 DNA follows: TGTGCCTCCGGGACTAGTAAGTACGAGCAGTACTTC.

J is TRBJ2-3 and V is TRBV5-8; TRBD2 aligns across 14 bases. This CDR3 has 16 amino acids. CDR1 SGHTS and CDR2 YDEGEE come from the germline V gene. The trim removed 4 bases at V and 2 bases at J, leaving 3 bases unmatched. This chain's CDR3 is CASSRTSGGFTDTQYF. The CDR3 region has the DNA TGTGCCAGCAGCAGGACTAGCGGGGGGTTCACAGATACGCAGTATTTT.

This clone was detected once. This chain joins TRBV5-1 and TRBJ2-1, with a possible D match to TRBD1 (5 bases). This CDR3 has 16 residues. In germline, CDR1 is SGHRS, CDR2 YFSETQ. With 0 bases removed from V and 1 base from J, the gap between germline ends came to 11 bases. The CDR3: CASSLARTSSYNEQFF. The CDR3 region has the DNA TGCGCCAGCAGCTTGGCCCGGACATCATCCTACAATGAGCAGTTCTTC.

This clone was picked up a small number of times. V usage is TRBV7-2 and J usage is TRBJ2-2, with D uncertain. V gave up 6 bases and J gave up 2 bases, with 7 bases separating them. Per the germline V gene, CDR1 is SGHTA and CDR2 is FQGNSA. The CDR3 is made up of 13 amino acids. The DNA of the CDR3 is TGTGCCAGCAGACAGATTAACACCGGGGAGCTGTTTTTT. Amino acids: CASRQINTGELFF. Based on the CDR3 plus reference TRBV7-2 and TRBJ2-2, the full variable domain is GAGVSQSPSNKVTEKGKDVELRCDPISGHTALYWYRQSLGQGLEFLIYFQGNSAPDKSGLPSDRFSAERTGGSVSTLTIQRTQQEDSAVYLCASRQINTGELFFGEGSRLTVL.

The rearrangement links TRBV6-5 to TRBJ2-3, with 8 positions matching TRBD2. The V gene's germline CDR1 is MNHEY and CDR2 SVGAGI. This CDR3 is built from 15 residues. Trimming cost V 4 bases and J 3 bases; bases outside gene matches: 6. The CDR3 loop reads CASSSPGLGTDTQYF. The CDR3 DNA sequence: TGTGCCAGCAGTTCCCCGGGACTAGGGACAGATACGCAGTATTTT.

The chain joins TRBV29-1 to TRBJ2-1; 10 bases map to TRBD1. Germline V lookup: CDR1 SQVTM, CDR2 ANQGSEA. Trimming cost V 4 bases and J 7 bases; bases outside gene matches: 4. The CDR3 loop spans 13 amino acids. CDR3 in DNA: TGCAGCGTTGCGGGACAGGGGTTTAATGAGCAGTTCTTC. Protein sequence: CSVAGQGFNEQFF.

The V and J genes are TRBV2 and TRBJ2-3; possible D gene TRBD2, 6 bases. This CDR3 contains 14 residues. The germline V gene encodes CDR1 SNHLY and CDR2 FYNNEI. The V end lost 7 bases, the J end lost 0 bases, and 11 bases lay between the germline ends. This CDR3 is CASTKGTSTDTQYF. DNA for the CDR3: TGTGCCAGCACCAAGGGGACTAGCACAGATACGCAGTATTTT.